Below are 14 T cell receptor beta chains sequenced from a single sample in a study of shared clonotypes between healthy human individuals. The method was immunoSEQ multiplex PCR; TCRdb's version includes in-frame clones alone and lacks a portion of them. The top ten hold roughly 0.45% of the sample, which has some 1.5 million clones, around 98% seen once. The sample comprised naive CD4+ T cells sorted from blood. The subset here: CD45RA+ positively selected. The origin of the receptors is a man younger than 40 in good health.

The rearrangement joins TRBV7-2 to TRBJ2-2; possible D gene TRBD2, 5 bases. V was cut by 3 bases and J by 0 bases, with 8 bases left in between. Per germline, CDR1 SGHTA and CDR2 FQGNSA. The CDR3 extends over 15 amino acids. DNA for the CDR3: TGTGCCAGCAGCTTTTCCGGGACGAACACCGGGGAGCTGTTTTTT. Translation gives CASSFSGTNTGELFF.

About this clone itself: Other DNA sequences within the sample encode an identical CDR3. The chain links TRBV11-3 to TRBJ2-3; D might be TRBD1 or TRBD2, each matching 5 bases. Germline V gene lookup returns CDR1 SGHNT and CDR2 YENEEA. The CDR3 spans 14 residues. The V and J ends lost 3 bases and 1 base respectively, with 8 bases between them. The CDR3 protein is CASSLGRGTDTQYF. CDR3 bases: TGTGCCAGCAGCTTGGGGCGGGGCACAGATACGCAGTATTTT. The full variable domain, its missing parts supplied by reference TRBV11-3 and TRBJ2-3, is EAGVVQSPRYKIIEKKQPVAFWCNPISGHNTLYWYLQNLGQGPELLIRYENEEAVDDSQLPKDRFSAERLKGVDSTLKIQPAELGDSAVYLCASSLGRGTDTQYFGPGTRLTVL.

This chain uses TRBV5-1 with TRBJ1-5, with a possible D match to TRBD1 (5 bases). Germline CDR1 and CDR2: SGHRS and YFSETQ. This CDR3 has 14 residues. The ends were cut back, 4 bases at V and 5 bases at J, with 13 bases in the middle. The CDR3 protein is CASSLDGTDQPQHF. The CDR3 coding sequence is TGCGCCAGCAGCCTGGACGGGACTGATCAGCCCCAGCATTTT.

The genes are TRBV5-4 and TRBJ2-7, with 8 bases fitting TRBD1. Unmatched junction bases numbered 6, after V lost 1 base and J lost 6 bases. CDR1 and CDR2 from the germline V gene are SGHNT and YYREEE (reference sequence). The CDR3 extends over 14 amino acids. DNA for the CDR3: TGTGCCAGCAGCTTGTGGACAGGGTACGGCGAGCAGTACTTC. Protein product: CASSLWTGYGEQYF.

The V and J genes are TRBV6-4 and TRBJ2-5, with 12 nucleotides matching TRBD2. The junction had 5 bases not matched to a gene; V was cut back by 5 bases and J by 1 base. Germline V gene data show CDR1 as MRHNA and CDR2 as SNTAGT. The CDR3 totals 16 residues. The DNA of the CDR3 is TGTGCCAGCAGTCGGACTAGCGGGAACCTCCAAGAGACCCAGTACTTC. This codes for CASSRTSGNLQETQYF.

The rearrangement joins TRBV10-2 to TRBJ1-5; D unclear. In germline, CDR1 is WSHSY, CDR2 SAAADI. The germline V and J ends were trimmed by 0 bases and 4 bases, with 7 bases remaining between them. The CDR3 extends over 14 amino acids. For the CDR3, the DNA is TGCGCCAGCAGTGAGTCGACGCGGAATCAGCCCCAGCATTTT. The encoded protein is CASSESTRNQPQHF.

The chain uses TRBV29-1 and TRBJ1-1, with D unresolved. Germline V lookup: CDR1 SQVTM, CDR2 ANQGSEA. The CDR3 totals 13 residues. V lost 4 bases and J 0 bases, leaving 9 bases between the germline ends. CDR3 sequence: CSVGAQLNTEAFF. CDR3 sequence (DNA): TGCAGCGTTGGTGCACAGCTGAACACTGAAGCTTTCTTT. Variable domain in full (rest from reference TRBV29-1 and TRBJ1-1): SAVISQKPSRDICQRGTSLTIQCQVDSQVTMMFWYRQQPGQSLTLIATANQGSEATYESGFVIDKFPISRPNLTFSTLTVSNMSPEDSSIYLCSVGAQLNTEAFFGQGTRLTVV.

The V call is TRBV6-6, the J call TRBJ2-3, with D hard to call. This CDR3 spans 11 amino acids. Germline values: CDR1 MNHNY, CDR2 SVGAGI (reference sequence). The ends were cut back, 6 bases at V and 6 bases at J, with 7 bases in the middle. CDR3 in amino acids: CASSQVDTQYF. The CDR3 nucleotides read TGTGCCAGCAGCCAGGTGGATACGCAGTATTTT.

The V and J genes are TRBV5-1 and TRBJ1-1, with a possible D match to TRBD1 (5 bases). Germline V lookup: CDR1 SGHRS, CDR2 YFSETQ. The V and J ends lost 0 bases and 3 bases respectively, with 12 bases between them. This CDR3 spans 15 amino acids. The CDR3 nucleotides are TGCGCCAGCAGCTTGGCAGGGAAGGATTACACTGAAGCTTTCTTT. It encodes CASSLAGKDYTEAFF. Combining the CDR3 with reference TRBV5-1 and TRBJ1-1 gives the whole variable domain KAGVTQTPRYLIKTRGQQVTLSCSPISGHRSVSWYQQTPGQGLQFLFEYFSETQRNKGNFPGRFSGRQFSNSRSEMNVSTLELGDSALYLCASSLAGKDYTEAFFGQGTRLTVV.

The chain's CDR3 is CASSLGPQRTGLGTQYF. DNA of the CDR3: TGCGCCAGCAGCTTGGGTCCGCAGCGGACGGGGCTGGGGACCCAGTACTTC. This sequence joins TRBV5-1 and TRBJ2-5; D is tentatively TRBD1 or TRBD2 (5 bases each). V dropped 0 bases and J dropped 7 bases, with 22 bases sitting between them. The CDR3 consists of 17 residues. CDR1 is SGHRS, CDR2 YFSETQ, per germline. The variable domain in full, with the rest retrieved from reference TRBV5-1 and TRBJ2-5, is KAGVTQTPRYLIKTRGQQVTLSCSPISGHRSVSWYQQTPGQGLQFLFEYFSETQRNKGNFPGRFSGRQFSNSRSEMNVSTLELGDSALYLCASSLGPQRTGLGTQYFGPGTRLLVL.

This rearrangement joins TRBV18 to TRBJ2-7; TRBD1 matches 9 bases. The V segment lost 6 bases and the J segment 4 bases; nucleotides outside the gene matches: 10. CDR3 length: 15 residues. Germline CDR1 is KGHSH and CDR2 is LQKENI. Here the CDR3 DNA reads TGTGCCAGCTCCCGGGCGGTAGGACAGGGGTACGAGCAGTACTTC. This translates into CASSRAVGQGYEQYF.

The V gene is TRBV29-1, the J gene TRBJ2-4, with D perhaps TRBD1 or TRBD2 (5 bases each). Deletions cut 4 bases from V and 3 bases from J, with 10 bases between. Germline CDR1 is SQVTM and CDR2 is ANQGSEA. The CDR3 is made up of 13 amino acids. CDR3 in amino acids: CSVVGDGKNIQYF. Here the CDR3 DNA reads TGCAGCGTTGTCGGGGACGGCAAAAACATTCAGTACTTC.

The genes are TRBV7-8 and TRBJ1-5; perhaps TRBD1 as D (5 bases). This CDR3 has 17 residues. CDR1 is SGHVS and CDR2 is FQNEAQ in the germline V gene. V dropped 5 bases and J dropped 5 bases, with 22 bases sitting between them. The DNA of the CDR3 is TGTGCCAGCAGCCGGACGGAATCATTTGGGGCCCATCAGCCCCAGCATTTT. Its protein product is CASSRTESFGAHQPQHF.

V and J are TRBV7-3 and TRBJ2-3; D may correspond to TRBD1 or TRBD2 (5 bases each). CDR1 and CDR2 from the germline V gene are SGHTA and FQGTGA. This CDR3 spans 14 amino acids. V shed 6 bases and J shed 5 bases, with 15 bases lying between them. This chain's CDR3 is CASSSGTFRDTQYF. DNA for the CDR3: TGTGCCAGCAGTTCCGGGACCTTCAGAGATACGCAGTATTTT. Full variable domain (rest looked up from reference TRBV7-3 and TRBJ2-3): GAGVSQTPSNKVTEKGKYVELRCDPISGHTALYWYRQSLGQGPEFLIYFQGTGAADDSGLPNDRFFAVRPEGSVSTLKIQRTERGDSAVYLCASSSGTFRDTQYFGPGTRLTVL.